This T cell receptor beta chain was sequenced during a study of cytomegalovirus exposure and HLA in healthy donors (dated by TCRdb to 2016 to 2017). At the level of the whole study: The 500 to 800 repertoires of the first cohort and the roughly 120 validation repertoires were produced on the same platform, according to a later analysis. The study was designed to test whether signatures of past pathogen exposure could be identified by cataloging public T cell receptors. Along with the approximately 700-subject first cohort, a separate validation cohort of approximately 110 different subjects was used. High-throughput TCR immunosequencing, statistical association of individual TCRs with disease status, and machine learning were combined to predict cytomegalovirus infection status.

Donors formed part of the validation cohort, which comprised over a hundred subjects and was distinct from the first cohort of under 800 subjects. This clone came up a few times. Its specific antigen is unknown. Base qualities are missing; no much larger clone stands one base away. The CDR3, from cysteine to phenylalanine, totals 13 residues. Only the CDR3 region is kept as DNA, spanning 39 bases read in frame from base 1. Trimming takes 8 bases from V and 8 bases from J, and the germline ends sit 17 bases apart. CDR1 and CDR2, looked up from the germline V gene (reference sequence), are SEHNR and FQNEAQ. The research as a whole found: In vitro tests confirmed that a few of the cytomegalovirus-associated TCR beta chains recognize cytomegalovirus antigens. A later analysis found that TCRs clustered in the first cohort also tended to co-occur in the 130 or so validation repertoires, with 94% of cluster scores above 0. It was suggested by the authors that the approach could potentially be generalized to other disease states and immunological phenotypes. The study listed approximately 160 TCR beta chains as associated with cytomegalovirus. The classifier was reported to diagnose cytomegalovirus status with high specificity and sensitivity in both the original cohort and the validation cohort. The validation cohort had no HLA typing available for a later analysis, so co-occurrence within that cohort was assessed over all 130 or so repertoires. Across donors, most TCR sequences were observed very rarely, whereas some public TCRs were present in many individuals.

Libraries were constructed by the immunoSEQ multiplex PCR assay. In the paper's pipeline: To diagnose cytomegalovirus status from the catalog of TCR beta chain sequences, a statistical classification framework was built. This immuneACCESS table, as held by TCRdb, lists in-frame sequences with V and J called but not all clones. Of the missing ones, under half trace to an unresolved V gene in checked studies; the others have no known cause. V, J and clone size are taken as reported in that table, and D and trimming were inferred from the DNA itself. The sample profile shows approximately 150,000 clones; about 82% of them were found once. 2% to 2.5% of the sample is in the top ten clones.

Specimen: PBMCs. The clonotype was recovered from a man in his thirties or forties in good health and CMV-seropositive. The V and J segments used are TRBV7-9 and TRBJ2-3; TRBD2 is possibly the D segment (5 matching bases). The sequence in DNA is TGTGCCAGCCTATTCAACCTTGGGAGTACGCAGTATTTT. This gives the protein CASLFNLGSTQYF.